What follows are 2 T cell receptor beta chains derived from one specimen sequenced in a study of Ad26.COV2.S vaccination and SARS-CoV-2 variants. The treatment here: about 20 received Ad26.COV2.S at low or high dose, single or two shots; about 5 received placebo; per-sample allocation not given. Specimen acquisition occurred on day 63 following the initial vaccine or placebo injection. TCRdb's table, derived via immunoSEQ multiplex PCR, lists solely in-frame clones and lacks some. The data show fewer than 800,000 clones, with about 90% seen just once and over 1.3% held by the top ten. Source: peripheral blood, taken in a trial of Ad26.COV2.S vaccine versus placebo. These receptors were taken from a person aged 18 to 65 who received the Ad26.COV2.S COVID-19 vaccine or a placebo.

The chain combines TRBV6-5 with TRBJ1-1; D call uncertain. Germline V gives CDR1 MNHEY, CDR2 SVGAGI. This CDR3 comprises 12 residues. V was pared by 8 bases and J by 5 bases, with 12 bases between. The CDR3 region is CASGLRETEAFF. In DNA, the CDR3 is TGTGCCAGCGGGTTGAGGGAGACTGAAGCTTTCTTT.

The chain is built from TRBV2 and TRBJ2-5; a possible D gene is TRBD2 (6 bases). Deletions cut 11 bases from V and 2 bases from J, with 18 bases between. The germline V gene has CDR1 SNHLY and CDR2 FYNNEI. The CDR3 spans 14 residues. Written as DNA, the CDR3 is TGTGCCGGCTCCCGACGGGACTTACAAGAGACCCAGTACTTC. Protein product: CAGSRRDLQETQYF.